These 22 T cell receptor beta chains were all obtained from the same sample, sequenced in a study of T cells in Graves' hyperthyroidism and ophthalmopathy. Researchers took RNA transcripts and amplified the TCR beta CDR3 regions from them. First-round RT-PCR with HTBI primers amplified the TCR CDR3 region. From the multiplex PCR reads, TCRdb called clonotypes with MiXCR, one entry per CDR3 protein. The table records roughly 300,000 distinct CDR3 sequences, around 25% of them present only once. The specimen sequenced was blood. The receptors originated from a man between 40 and 49 years old with Graves' hyperthyroidism that later progressed to Graves' ophthalmopathy.

This clonotype has a count of ten or more. The V gene is TRBV10-3, the J gene TRBJ2-5, with D possibly TRBD2 on 5 matching bases. Trimming took 0 bases from V and 4 from J, leaving 15 bases between them. The germline V gene has CDR1 ENHRY and CDR2 SYGVKD. CDR3 length: 16 amino acids. Here the CDR3 reads CAISESNPGTSETQYF. CDR3 in DNA: TGTGCCATCAGTGAGTCGAACCCGGGAACCTCAGAGACCCAGTACTTC.

The genes are TRBV27 and TRBJ2-7; 10 nucleotides line up with TRBD1. V was clipped by 5 bases and J by 1 base; unmatched bases: 2. The CDR3 contains 14 residues. Germline V CDR1 and CDR2: MNHEY, SMNVEV (reference sequence). CDR3 coding DNA: TGTGCCAGCAGTGGGACAGGGGCGTCCTACGAGCAGTACTTC. Protein sequence: CASSGTGASYEQYF.

This clonotype was seen ten or more times. The rearrangement links TRBV28 to TRBJ2-7; TRBD2 aligns across 8 bases. From germline, CDR1 is MDHEN and CDR2 SYDVKM. There are 15 residues in the CDR3. V trimming: 6 bases; J trimming: 2 bases; junction bases outside the gene matches: 9. CDR3 in amino acids: CASSRKAGAPYEQYF. The CDR3 coding sequence is TGTGCCAGCAGCCGAAAAGCGGGGGCGCCCTACGAGCAGTACTTC.

This clonotype was detected ten times or more. A much larger clone differs from this one at a single base, so this may be a read error. The rearrangement joins TRBV6-5 to TRBJ2-7; D perhaps matches TRBD1 (6 bases). Germline assignment: CDR1 MNHEY and CDR2 SVGAGI. The CDR3 has 15 residues. Here the CDR3 DNA reads TGTGCCAGCAGTTTACAGGGACCGGATTCCTGCGAGCAGTACTTC. Its protein product is CASSLQGPDSCEQYF.

The chain links TRBV30 to TRBJ1-5, with a tentative D call TRBD1 (6 bases). From germline, CDR1 is GTSNPN and CDR2 SVGIG (reference sequence). This CDR3 has 13 residues. Trimming removed 1 base at V and 6 bases at J, with 10 bases between. The DNA of the CDR3 is TGTGCCTGGAGTGACGGGGGCGCTCAGCCCCAGCATTTT. As protein: CAWSDGGAQPQHF.

This clonotype was counted ten times or more. The chain is built from TRBV3-1 and TRBJ2-5; TRBD2 matches at 7 bases. The V gene's germline CDR1 is LGHDT and CDR2 YNNKEL (reference sequence). This CDR3 has 15 residues. V trimming: 4 bases; J trimming: 1 base; junction bases outside the gene matches: 6. The CDR3 region is CASSPRLARQETQYF. CDR3 bases: TGTGCCAGCAGCCCACGACTAGCACGCCAAGAGACCCAGTACTTC.

This clonotype was counted many times. This chain links TRBV7-6 with TRBJ2-5; 9 bases align to TRBD1. Germline V CDR1 and CDR2: SGHVS, FNYEAQ. Germline trimming cut 7 bases from V and 5 bases from J; bases unmatched to any gene: 17. CDR3 size: 17 residues. This CDR3 reads CASNVNRDRGMGETQYF. CDR3 nucleotide sequence: TGTGCCAGCAACGTCAACCGTGACAGGGGGATGGGTGAGACCCAGTACTTC.

The J gene is TRBJ1-2, the V gene TRBV25-1; unclear D gene. V gave up 2 bases and J gave up 8 bases, with 21 bases separating them. Germline values: CDR1 MGHDK, CDR2 SYGVNS. CDR3 size: 16 residues. The CDR3 loop reads CASSEANDGLRRGYTF. The CDR3 coding sequence is TGTGCCAGCAGTGAAGCTAACGACGGACTCCGGCGGGGCTACACCTTC.

Many counts were recorded for this clonotype. The chain couples TRBV25-1 to TRBJ1-1; the D gene is possibly TRBD1 (5 bases). Germline lookup yields CDR1 MGHDK and CDR2 SYGVNS. V was pared by 3 bases and J by 1 base, with 9 bases between. The CDR3 loop spans 14 amino acids. CDR3 coding DNA: TGTGCCAGCAGTGATCAGGGTAAGAACACTGAAGCTTTCTTT. Its protein is CASSDQGKNTEAFF.

Ten or more counts support this clonotype. This sequence joins TRBV5-1 and TRBJ2-7; possible D gene TRBD2, 6 bases. The CDR3 loop spans 17 amino acids. The germline V gene encodes CDR1 SGHRS and CDR2 YFSETQ. The V end was cut by 0 bases, the J end by 1 base, with 17 bases between. For the CDR3, the DNA is TGCGCCAGCAGCTTGGGATTCGGCGGGAAGCAATCCTACGAGCAGTACTTC. The encoded protein is CASSLGFGGKQSYEQYF.

There are many counts of this clonotype. The CDR3: CASSLQTGASTQYF. The CDR3 nucleotides are TGTGCCAGCAGCCTACAAACAGGGGCTAGTACGCAGTATTTT. The chain carries TRBV6-4 and TRBJ2-3; 7 nucleotides agree with TRBD1. The CDR3 runs to 14 residues. V lost 6 bases to trimming and J lost 8 bases; unmatched junction nucleotides: 11. CDR1 is MRHNA and CDR2 is SNTAGT in the germline V gene.

At least ten counts were recorded for this clonotype. V and J are TRBV10-3 and TRBJ1-1; the D gene is possibly TRBD1 (5 bases). The V and J ends lost 4 bases and 7 bases respectively, with 13 bases between them. Germline CDR1 reads ENHRY; CDR2 reads SYGVKD. CDR3 length: 13 residues. The DNA for the CDR3 is TGTGCCATCAGTGCCCAGGGAGGCAATGAAGCTTTCTTT. This codes for CAISAQGGNEAFF.

This clonotype was seen repeatedly, ten times or more. The gene calls are TRBV30 and TRBJ2-1; D possibly uses TRBD1 or TRBD2 (6 bases each). This CDR3 contains 14 residues. Germline CDR1 and CDR2: GTSNPN and SVGIG (reference sequence). V gave up 0 bases and J gave up 5 bases, with 11 bases separating them. CDR3 region: CAWSVGGSNNEQFF. The CDR3 nucleotides are TGTGCCTGGAGTGTGGGGGGCAGCAACAATGAGCAGTTCTTC. Supplemented by reference TRBV30 and TRBJ2-1, the full variable domain reads SQTIHQWPATLVQPVGSPLSLECTVEGTSNPNLYWYRQAAGRGLQLLFYSVGIGQISSEVPQNLSASRPQDRQFILSSKKLLLSDSGFYLCAWSVGGSNNEQFFGPGTRLTVL.

This clonotype was recorded at least ten times. The chain recombines TRBV27 with TRBJ1-2; 10 bases agree with TRBD1. Per the germline V gene, CDR1 is MNHEY and CDR2 is SMNVEV (reference sequence). The length of the CDR3 is 15 residues. Germline trimming cut 5 bases from V and 6 bases from J; bases unmatched to any gene: 9. The CDR3 loop is CASSPWTGTGDGYTF. The CDR3, as DNA: TGTGCCAGCAGTCCTTGGACCGGGACAGGGGATGGCTACACCTTC.

With regard to this clonotype: A much larger clone differs from this one at a single base, so this may be a read error. The chain uses TRBV4-1 and TRBJ2-5; 7 nucleotides agree with TRBD2. The J segment lost 6 bases and the V segment lost 3 bases, leaving 7 bases of the junction unmatched. Germline CDR1 MGHRA, CDR2 YSYEKL. This CDR3 has 14 residues. The CDR3 DNA reads TGCGCCAGCAGCCAGATCGGACTAGTCAAGACCCAGTACTTC. Translation: CASSQIGLVKTQYF.

Ten or more counts support this clonotype. J is TRBJ1-1 and V is TRBV10-1; tentatively, D is TRBD1 (6 bases). The CDR3 has 17 residues. V was pared by 2 bases and J by 0 bases, with 16 bases between. Germline V CDR1 and CDR2: WNHNN, SYGVQD (reference sequence). CDR3 nucleotides: TGCGCCAGCAGTGAGGGGGACCACAGGGTCCTGAACACTGAAGCTTTCTTT. This gives the protein CASSEGDHRVLNTEAFF.

This chain joins TRBV6-2 or TRBV6-3 and TRBJ1-1, with TRBD1 as a possible D gene (6 bases). Trimming stripped 3 bases from V and 1 base from J, with 12 bases between. The CDR3 has 15 amino acids. Germline V gene data show CDR1 as MNHEY and CDR2 as SVGEGT. Here the CDR3 reads CASSYQGGGNTEAFF. In nucleotides, the CDR3 is TGTGCCAGCAGTTATCAAGGGGGGGGGAACACTGAAGCTTTCTTT.

This clonotype came up many times. This chain joins TRBV19 and TRBJ2-7; the D is unclear. V dropped 3 bases and J dropped 2 bases, with 8 bases sitting between them. The CDR3 has 13 residues. Germline assignment: CDR1 LNHDA and CDR2 SQIVND (reference sequence). For the CDR3, the DNA is TGTGCCAGTAGTATTACCTACCCCTACGAGCAGTACTTC. Its translation: CASSITYPYEQYF.

The sample holds many counts of this clonotype. V and J are TRBV20-1 and TRBJ2-7; maybe TRBD2 (5 bases). Looked up from germline, CDR1 is DFQATT and CDR2 is SNEGSKA (reference sequence). The CDR3 contains 13 residues. The CDR3 region is CSVQDSSSYEQYF. Written as DNA, the CDR3 is TGCAGCGTCCAGGACTCTTCCTCCTACGAGCAGTACTTC.

This clonotype was detected ten times or more. The CDR3 carries no conserved terminal phenylalanine or tryptophan, so it likely arises from a read error. The chain has TRBV4-1 and TRBJ2-7; 7 bases agree with TRBD2. From germline, CDR1 is MGHRA and CDR2 YSYEKL. The CDR3 loop spans 16 amino acids. The V segment lost 4 bases and the J segment 0 bases; nucleotides outside the gene matches: 9. Here the CDR3 DNA reads TGCGCCAGCAGCCCACTCCAGGGACTAAGCTCCTACGAGCAGTACCTC. It yields the protein CASSPLQGLSSYEQYL.

This rearrangement joins TRBV3-1 to TRBJ2-5; D assignment may be TRBD1 or TRBD2 (5 bases each). V dropped 1 base and J dropped 1 base, with 13 bases sitting between them. Germline V gene lookup returns CDR1 LGHDT and CDR2 YNNKEL (reference sequence). The CDR3 sequence is 16 residues long. The CDR3 is CASSQGGSGTQETQYF. The CDR3, as DNA: TGTGCCAGCAGCCAAGGGGGGAGCGGAACCCAAGAGACCCAGTACTTC.

The chain combines TRBV28 with TRBJ2-7; 8 bases are shared with TRBD2. V lost 2 bases to trimming and J lost 3 bases; unmatched junction nucleotides: 12. This CDR3 spans 17 amino acids. Germline V gene lookup returns CDR1 MDHEN and CDR2 SYDVKM. The CDR3 bases are TGTGCCAGCAGTTTAGGGGCTAGCGGGTTATGGGGCTACGAGCAGTACTTC. Translated, it gives CASSLGASGLWGYEQYF.